The 17 T cell receptor beta chains reported below all come from one sample, sequenced in a study of identical twins. TCRdb analysed the 5' RACE reads with MiXCR anew, one entry per CDR3 protein. Here the sample spans about 890,000 distinct CDR3 sequences, more than 9% being singletons. Another study also made use of these data, one on yellow fever vaccine responses in identical twins.

Material: PBMCs. These receptors were collected from a woman aged 18-30 years in good health.

This clonotype has just one count. The genes are TRBV7-8 and TRBJ2-1, with D perhaps TRBD1 (5 bases). V lost 1 base and J lost 9, with 10 bases in between. This CDR3 has 13 residues. Germline CDR1 SGHVS, CDR2 FQNEAQ. CDR3 sequence reads: CASSLGLGVEQFF. CDR3 in DNA: TGTGCCAGCAGCTTAGGTTTAGGGGTTGAGCAGTTCTTC.

This clonotype has ten or more counts. The J gene is TRBJ1-1, the V gene TRBV12-3 or TRBV12-4; a possible D gene is TRBD1 (6 bases). This CDR3 is 16 amino acids long. V was shortened by 6 bases and J by 0 bases, with 17 bases between the two germline ends. In DNA, the CDR3 is TGTGCCAGCAGACCCCAGACAGGCTGGGTGAACACTGAAGCTTTCTTT. Protein: CASRPQTGWVNTEAFF.

This clonotype was detected ten times or more. V gene TRBV24-1 combines with J gene TRBJ2-1; weak D call: TRBD1 (5 bases). This CDR3 contains 16 residues. The germline CDR1 and CDR2 sequences are KGHDR and SFDVKD. Trimming stripped 5 bases from V and 0 bases from J, with 13 bases between. The DNA for the CDR3 is TGTGCCACCAGTGCCCCGGACATTAGCTCCTACAATGAGCAGTTCTTC. It codes for CATSAPDISSYNEQFF.

This clonotype has more than one count but fewer than ten. The chain has TRBV7-3 and TRBJ1-3; unclear D gene. The CDR3 covers 17 residues. Germline CDR1 SGHTA, CDR2 FQGTGA. The V gene lost 5 bases and the J gene lost 0 bases, with 17 bases spanning the gap. The CDR3 bases are TGTGCCAGCAGCCCACGCTCGAGGACCTACTCTGGAAACACCATATATTTT. It translates to CASSPRSRTYSGNTIYF.

This clonotype was counted between two and nine times. V usage is TRBV20-1 and J usage is TRBJ2-3; no firm D call. The V end lost 5 bases, the J end lost 0 bases, and 3 bases lay between the germline ends. Germline-derived CDR1 and CDR2 are DFQATT and SNEGSKA (reference sequence). CDR3 length: 11 amino acids. The CDR3 region has the DNA TGCAGTGCTCCCAGCACAGATACGCAGTATTTT. Translation: CSAPSTDTQYF.

This sequence joins TRBV3-1 and TRBJ1-1; 8 positions match TRBD1. After removal of 8 bases from V and 5 bases from J, the junction contained 7 bases not matched to a gene. This CDR3 spans 13 amino acids. Germline V gene lookup returns CDR1 LGHDT and CDR2 YNNKEL (reference sequence). The CDR3 here is CASGNRGGTEAFF. CDR3 in DNA: TGTGCCAGCGGAAACAGGGGGGGGACTGAAGCTTTCTTT. The whole variable domain, filled in from reference TRBV3-1 and TRBJ1-1, reads DTAVSQTPKYLVTQMGNDKSIKCEQNLGHDTMYWYKQDSKKFLKIMFSYNNKELIINETVPNRFSPKSPDKAHLNLHINSLELGDSAVYFCASGNRGGTEAFFGQGTRLTVV.

This clonotype was detected ten times or more. The chain has TRBV10-3 and TRBJ2-5, with TRBD2 matching over 7 bases. Looked up from germline, CDR1 is ENHRY and CDR2 is SYGVKD. This CDR3 has 18 residues. With 2 bases clipped from V and 0 bases from J, the junction kept 12 bases outside the gene matches. CDR3 region: CAISENYVHGRNQETQYF. CDR3 in DNA: TGTGCCATCAGTGAGAACTATGTGCACGGGAGGAACCAAGAGACCCAGTACTTC.

The chain's CDR3 is CASSMASGGGEQFF. Written as DNA, the CDR3 is TGTGCCAGTAGTATGGCTAGCGGGGGTGGTGAGCAGTTCTTC. This chain joins TRBV19 and TRBJ2-1; 10 positions match TRBD2. The germline gives CDR1 LNHDA, CDR2 SQIVND (reference sequence). The length of the CDR3 is 14 residues. J gave up 9 bases and V 3 bases, and 5 bases lay outside the gene matches.

The chain combines TRBV13 with TRBJ2-7, with D possibly TRBD1 on 5 matching bases. V gave up 5 bases and J gave up 3 bases, with 14 bases separating them. This CDR3 has 14 residues. Germline V gene data show CDR1 as PRHDT and CDR2 as FYEKMQ (reference sequence). The CDR3, as DNA: TGTGCCAGCAGCGAGACAGAAAAACACTACGAGCAGTACTTC. This codes for CASSETEKHYEQYF.

In this sample, this clonotype turned up a few times. The rearrangement joins TRBV7-2 to TRBJ2-1; 10 bases are a match to TRBD2. The CDR3 is 15 amino acids. V dropped 5 bases and J dropped 4; count of bases not matched to a gene: 5. Germline assignment: CDR1 SGHTA and CDR2 FQGNSA. The CDR3 coding sequence is TGTGCCAGCAGCGACACTAGCGGGGTATACAATGAGCAGTTCTTC. Protein: CASSDTSGVYNEQFF.

In this sample, this clonotype turned up a few times. V is TRBV9 and J is TRBJ2-1; 8 nucleotides agree with TRBD2. CDR3 size: 15 residues. CDR1 is SGDLS, CDR2 YYNGEE, per germline. Trimming at V came to 3 bases and at J to 4 bases, leaving 6 bases not matched to a gene. This CDR3 reads CASSALTGGYNEQFF. In nucleotides, the CDR3 is TGTGCCAGCAGCGCCCTTACGGGAGGGTACAATGAGCAGTTCTTC.

The rearrangement links TRBV28 to TRBJ2-7; 7 positions agree with TRBD1. With 6 bases clipped from V and 2 bases from J, the junction kept 10 bases outside the gene matches. This CDR3 region has 15 residues. The germline V gene has CDR1 MDHEN and CDR2 SYDVKM. CDR3 amino acids: CASSPAHDRAYEQYV. CDR3 in DNA: TGTGCCAGCAGCCCGGCCCATGACAGGGCCTACGAGCAGTACGTC.

The V and J genes are TRBV12-3 or TRBV12-4 and TRBJ2-7; D is uncertain. CDR3 length: 14 amino acids. Between the trimmed V and J ends, which lost 5 bases and 2 bases, there was a span of 13 bases. In DNA, the CDR3 is TGTGCCAGCAGTCCCCCTGGGCCCCCCTACGAGCAGTACTTC. It yields the protein CASSPPGPPYEQYF.

The chain recombines TRBV12-3 or TRBV12-4 with TRBJ2-1; no clear D gene. The CDR3 has 15 amino acids. Trimming stripped 7 bases from V and 5 bases from J, with 18 bases between. DNA for the CDR3: TGTGCCAGCATTTCCCACCAGGTGGTGAACAATGAGCAGTTCTTC. This translates into CASISHQVVNNEQFF.

This chain uses TRBV5-1 with TRBJ2-2, with D tentatively TRBD1 (6 bases). The CDR3 runs to 14 residues. The V end lost 5 bases, the J end lost 4 bases, and 12 bases lay between the germline ends. Looked up from germline, CDR1 is SGHRS and CDR2 is YFSETQ. CDR3 region: CASRAQGSTGELFF. In nucleotides, the CDR3 is TGCGCCAGCAGGGCACAGGGTTCCACCGGGGAGCTGTTTTTT.

The table lists this clonotype with a few counts. The chain is built from TRBV5-1 and TRBJ2-1; 7 nucleotides align to TRBD2. Germline V gene data show CDR1 as SGHRS and CDR2 as YFSETQ. The CDR3 has 16 residues. The ends lost 5 bases at V and 3 bases at J; junction bases unmatched: 11. The CDR3 spells CASSPGSRTSYNEQFF. CDR3 DNA sequence: TGCGCCAGCAGTCCTGGATCCCGGACTAGCTACAATGAGCAGTTCTTC.

This clonotype has only a few counts. This sequence joins TRBV28 and TRBJ2-7; D not certain. Germline V CDR1 and CDR2: MDHEN, SYDVKM. Trimming cost V 3 bases and J 8 bases, with 11 bases left between them. The CDR3 contains 12 residues. CDR3 protein: CASSFGLAQQYF. CDR3 coding DNA: TGTGCCAGCAGTTTTGGTCTTGCCCAGCAGTACTTC.